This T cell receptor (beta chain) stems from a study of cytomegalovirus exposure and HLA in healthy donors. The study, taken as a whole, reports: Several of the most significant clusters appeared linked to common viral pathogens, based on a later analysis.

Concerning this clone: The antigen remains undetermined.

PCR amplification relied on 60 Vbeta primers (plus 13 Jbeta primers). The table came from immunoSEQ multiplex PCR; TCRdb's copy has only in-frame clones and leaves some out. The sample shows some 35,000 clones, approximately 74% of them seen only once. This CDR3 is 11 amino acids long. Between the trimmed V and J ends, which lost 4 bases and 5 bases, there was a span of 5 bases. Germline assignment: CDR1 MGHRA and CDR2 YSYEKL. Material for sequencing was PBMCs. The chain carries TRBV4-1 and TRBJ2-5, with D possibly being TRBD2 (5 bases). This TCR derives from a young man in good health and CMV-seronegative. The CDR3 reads CASSRGETQYF. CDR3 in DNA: TGCGCCAGCAGCCGCGGGGAGACCCAGTACTTC.